This TCR beta chain is drawn from a study of T cell clones after liver transplantation. At the level of the study: Immunosuppression withdrawal was tried within 2 years after liver transplantation in this trial. Broader study findings: Post-transplant time points were not standardized, so conclusions are preliminary. In a couple of subjects, few donor cells limited the measurable donor-reactive repertoire.

Comments on this clone: Antigen specificity is unknown. A far larger clone is just one base off, so this is likely a read error.

This CDR3 spans 14 amino acids. Germline CDR1 MDHEN, CDR2 SYDVKM. Deletions cut 6 bases from V and 6 bases from J, with 18 bases between. Assay used: immunoSEQ multiplex PCR; TCRdb lists only in-frame clones, some missing. The sample yields fewer than 10,000 clones, around 72% seen once. Thawed unstimulated PBMCs were FACS-sorted by CD3, CD4 and CD8 into two populations. The clonotype was recovered from a human patient who received a liver transplant. Some T cells may be graft donor cells. This chain links TRBV28 with TRBJ2-7, with D perhaps matching TRBD2 (6 bases). Here the sequenced sample was CD8+ T cells from blood, taken at the approximately 16-month timepoint. The CDR3 DNA follows: TGTGCCAGCAGCCGAAGGGAGCGGGCAGGCGAGCAGTACTTC. Protein product: CASSRRERAGEQYF.